Listed below are T cell receptor beta chains from one sample, sequenced in a study of early T cells in non-severe SARS-CoV-2 infection. TCRdb independently ran MiXCR on the 5' RACE reads; one entry per CDR3 protein. The table includes tens of thousands of distinct CDR3 sequences, around 5.8% detected once. The sample in question was whole blood, obtained at baseline. Receptor source: an adult who was a healthcare worker with PCR-confirmed SARS-CoV-2 infection or an uninfected control (not recorded which). The CDR3 runs from the conserved cysteine through the conserved F or W. Fields, in order: clone size, J gene, D gene, V gene, CDR3 protein, CDR3 DNA. D genes are given only for firm matches. Some rows mark clone size as missing; the rest say once, few, many or name a class of expanded clone.

clone_size: many; j_call: TRBJ2-3; d_call: NA; v_call: TRBV4-2; cdr3_aa: CASSQEASTDTQYF; cdr3_nt: TGTGCCAGCAGCCAAGAGGCTAGCACAGATACGCAGTATTTT
clone_size: NA; j_call: TRBJ1-1; d_call: TRBD1; v_call: TRBV20-1; cdr3_aa: CSAEDRGLGLNTEAFF; cdr3_nt: TGCAGTGCTGAGGACAGGGGGCTGGGGTTGAACACTGAAGCTTTCTTT
clone_size: few; j_call: TRBJ1-1; d_call: NA; v_call: TRBV7-8; cdr3_aa: CASSRRSLSTEAFF; cdr3_nt: TGTGCCAGCAGCCGACGCAGCTTGAGCACTGAAGCTTTCTTT
clone_size: NA; j_call: TRBJ1-5; d_call: NA; v_call: TRBV6-2/TRBV6-3; cdr3_aa: CASSRRRGFENQPQHF; cdr3_nt: TGTGCCAGCAGTCGCCGCAGGGGATTCGAGAATCAGCCCCAGCATTTT
clone_size: many; j_call: TRBJ2-7; d_call: TRBD1; v_call: TRBV10-3; cdr3_aa: CATNPGQGTHEQYF; cdr3_nt: TGTGCCACCAATCCCGGACAGGGGACTCACGAGCAGTACTTC
clone_size: many; j_call: TRBJ1-5; d_call: NA; v_call: TRBV7-6; cdr3_aa: CASSWGVDQPQHF; cdr3_nt: TGTGCCAGCAGCTGGGGGGTGGATCAGCCCCAGCATTTT
clone_size: NA; j_call: TRBJ2-7; d_call: NA; v_call: TRBV6-6; cdr3_aa: CASSYGPGGHYEQYF; cdr3_nt: TGTGCCAGCAGCTACGGCCCCGGGGGCCACTACGAGCAGTACTTC
clone_size: few; j_call: TRBJ2-2; d_call: TRBD1; v_call: TRBV11-1; cdr3_aa: CASSPRQGARNTGELFF; cdr3_nt: TGTGCCAGCAGCCCTCGCCAGGGGGCGAGGAACACCGGGGAGCTGTTTTTT
clone_size: NA; j_call: TRBJ2-6; d_call: NA; v_call: TRBV14; cdr3_aa: CASSPRMTSGANVLTF; cdr3_nt: TGTGCCAGCAGCCCCCGGATGACCTCTGGGGCCAACGTCCTGACTTTC
clone_size: few; j_call: TRBJ2-1; d_call: TRBD1; v_call: TRBV3-1; cdr3_aa: CASSPGTGYYNEQFF; cdr3_nt: TGTGCCAGCAGTCCCGGGACAGGGTACTACAATGAGCAGTTCTTC
clone_size: few; j_call: TRBJ2-1; d_call: NA; v_call: TRBV10-2; cdr3_aa: CASRVGGGNEQFF; cdr3_nt: TGCGCCAGCAGGGTAGGGGGAGGCAATGAGCAGTTCTTC
clone_size: few; j_call: TRBJ1-1; d_call: NA; v_call: TRBV12-3/TRBV12-4; cdr3_aa: CASSLGSGPSVVISEAFF; cdr3_nt: TGTGCCAGCAGTTTAGGTTCCGGGCCTAGTGTTGTTATCTCTGAAGCTTTCTTT
clone_size: few; j_call: TRBJ2-2; d_call: NA; v_call: TRBV7-6; cdr3_aa: CASSLDARHTGELFF; cdr3_nt: TGTGCCAGCAGCTTAGACGCCCGGCACACCGGGGAGCTGTTTTTT
clone_size: many; j_call: TRBJ1-4; d_call: TRBD1; v_call: TRBV20-1; cdr3_aa: CSAPGQGYEKLFF; cdr3_nt: TGCAGTGCCCCGGGACAGGGGTATGAAAAACTGTTTTTT
clone_size: medium-sized; j_call: TRBJ2-4; d_call: TRBD1; v_call: TRBV5-4; cdr3_aa: CASSVRGPGKNIQYF; cdr3_nt: TGTGCCAGCAGCGTCAGGGGGCCGGGCAAAAACATTCAGTACTTC
clone_size: NA; j_call: TRBJ2-2; d_call: TRBD2; v_call: TRBV20-1; cdr3_aa: CSAGLAINTGELFF; cdr3_nt: TGCAGTGCTGGACTAGCTATCAACACCGGGGAGCTGTTTTTT
clone_size: NA; j_call: TRBJ1-2; d_call: NA; v_call: TRBV18; cdr3_aa: CASSPSGGAAGYTF; cdr3_nt: TGTGCCAGCTCACCGTCCGGGGGCGCAGCTGGCTACACCTTC
clone_size: many; j_call: TRBJ1-1; d_call: TRBD1; v_call: TRBV2; cdr3_aa: CASIKEGAEAFF; cdr3_nt: TGTGCCAGCATCAAGGAGGGGGCAGAAGCTTTCTTT
clone_size: many; j_call: TRBJ2-6; d_call: NA; v_call: TRBV28; cdr3_aa: CAIPILAGANVLTF; cdr3_nt: TGTGCCATCCCGATCCTTGCTGGGGCCAACGTCCTGACTTTC
clone_size: many; j_call: TRBJ1-1; d_call: NA; v_call: TRBV30; cdr3_aa: CAWSVRMNTEAFF; cdr3_nt: TGTGCCTGGAGTGTACGAATGAACACTGAAGCTTTCTTT
clone_size: many; j_call: TRBJ1-6; d_call: TRBD1; v_call: TRBV6-2/TRBV6-3; cdr3_aa: CASTRDSGSPLHF; cdr3_nt: TGTGCCAGCACGAGGGACAGTGGCTCACCCCTCCACTTT
clone_size: many; j_call: TRBJ2-5; d_call: NA; v_call: TRBV4-2; cdr3_aa: CASSQDNWGPETQYF; cdr3_nt: TGTGCCAGCAGCCAAGATAACTGGGGGCCAGAGACCCAGTACTTC
clone_size: NA; j_call: TRBJ2-1; d_call: NA; v_call: TRBV4-3; cdr3_aa: CASSQEDLWDNEQFF; cdr3_nt: TGCGCCAGCAGCCAAGAGGATCTATGGGACAATGAGCAGTTCTTC
clone_size: many; j_call: TRBJ2-4; d_call: NA; v_call: TRBV6-2/TRBV6-3; cdr3_aa: CASSGTRGEDIQYF; cdr3_nt: TGTGCCAGCAGTGGGACTCGTGGGGAGGACATTCAGTACTTC
clone_size: NA; j_call: TRBJ2-4; d_call: NA; v_call: TRBV7-9; cdr3_aa: CASSPQGNENIQYF; cdr3_nt: TGTGCCAGCAGCCCCCAGGGTAATGAGAACATTCAGTACTTC
clone_size: many; j_call: TRBJ1-6; d_call: TRBD1; v_call: TRBV13; cdr3_aa: CASSFYGQGGNSPLHF; cdr3_nt: TGTGCCAGCAGCTTTTACGGACAGGGCGGTAATTCACCCCTCCACTTT
clone_size: NA; j_call: TRBJ2-7; d_call: NA; v_call: TRBV6-2/TRBV6-3; cdr3_aa: CASSPFLGGGRNEQYF; cdr3_nt: TGTGCCAGCAGCCCTTTCCTGGGGGGTGGCAGGAACGAGCAGTACTTC
clone_size: few; j_call: TRBJ2-1; d_call: TRBD2; v_call: TRBV3-1; cdr3_aa: CASSQGRTSANYNEQFF; cdr3_nt: TGTGCCAGCAGCCAAGGAAGAACTAGCGCCAACTACAATGAGCAGTTCTTC
clone_size: NA; j_call: TRBJ2-5; d_call: NA; v_call: TRBV29-1; cdr3_aa: CSVAAAGQETQYF; cdr3_nt: TGCAGCGTTGCGGCAGCAGGCCAAGAGACCCAGTACTTC
clone_size: medium-sized; j_call: TRBJ2-5; d_call: NA; v_call: TRBV5-1; cdr3_aa: CASSLVPGTVETQYF; cdr3_nt: TGCGCCAGCAGCTTGGTTCCAGGGACGGTAGAGACCCAGTACTTC
clone_size: many; j_call: TRBJ1-5; d_call: NA; v_call: TRBV9; cdr3_aa: CASAKGVSNQPQHF; cdr3_nt: TGTGCCTCAGCCAAGGGAGTAAGCAATCAGCCCCAGCATTTT
clone_size: few; j_call: TRBJ1-5; d_call: NA; v_call: TRBV14; cdr3_aa: CASSQGRYQPQHF; cdr3_nt: TGTGCCAGCAGCCAAGGTCGCTATCAGCCCCAGCATTTT
clone_size: NA; j_call: TRBJ1-5; d_call: TRBD1; v_call: TRBV7-9; cdr3_aa: CASSRTGDSNQPQHF; cdr3_nt: TGTGCCAGCAGCCGGACAGGGGATAGCAATCAGCCCCAGCATTTT
clone_size: few; j_call: TRBJ2-3; d_call: NA; v_call: TRBV12-3/TRBV12-4; cdr3_aa: CASSLNRATDTQYF; cdr3_nt: TGTGCCAGCAGTTTAAACAGGGCAACAGATACGCAGTATTTT
clone_size: NA; j_call: TRBJ2-3; d_call: NA; v_call: TRBV7-7; cdr3_aa: CASSLSLIGGGDTQYF; cdr3_nt: TGTGCTAGCAGCTTAAGTTTAATCGGGGGCGGAGATACGCAGTATTTT
clone_size: many; j_call: TRBJ1-5; d_call: NA; v_call: TRBV12-3/TRBV12-4; cdr3_aa: CASSLTGQPQHF; cdr3_nt: TGTGCCAGCAGTTTAACTGGTCAGCCCCAGCATTTT
clone_size: many; j_call: TRBJ2-1; d_call: TRBD1; v_call: TRBV6-1; cdr3_aa: CASSPPDREGNNEQFF; cdr3_nt: TGTGCCAGCAGCCCTCCCGACAGGGAAGGAAACAATGAGCAGTTCTTC
clone_size: few; j_call: TRBJ1-5; d_call: NA; v_call: TRBV19; cdr3_aa: CASSTGPSGQPQHF; cdr3_nt: TGTGCCAGTAGTACCGGGCCCTCCGGTCAGCCCCAGCATTTT
clone_size: NA; j_call: TRBJ1-1; d_call: TRBD1; v_call: TRBV11-2; cdr3_aa: CASRLQGAWDTEAFF; cdr3_nt: TGTGCCAGCAGACTACAGGGGGCGTGGGACACTGAAGCTTTCTTT
clone_size: many; j_call: TRBJ2-7; d_call: TRBD2; v_call: TRBV7-9; cdr3_aa: CASSLSGTTYEQYF; cdr3_nt: TGTGCCAGCAGCCTCTCGGGGACTACCTACGAGCAGTACTTC
clone_size: few; j_call: TRBJ2-7; d_call: TRBD2; v_call: TRBV29-1; cdr3_aa: CSVAGFGYEQYF; cdr3_nt: TGCAGCGTAGCGGGATTCGGCTACGAGCAGTACTTC
clone_size: NA; j_call: TRBJ2-5; d_call: NA; v_call: TRBV7-3; cdr3_aa: CASSLGSGRTQYF; cdr3_nt: TGTGCCAGCAGCTTGGGATCGGGGAGGACCCAGTACTTC
clone_size: many; j_call: TRBJ2-2; d_call: NA; v_call: TRBV6-6; cdr3_aa: CASSYPRANTGELFF; cdr3_nt: TGTGCCAGCAGTTACCCACGCGCGAACACCGGGGAGCTGTTTTTT
clone_size: medium-sized; j_call: TRBJ2-3; d_call: NA; v_call: TRBV9; cdr3_aa: CASSPRVTDTQYF; cdr3_nt: TGTGCCAGCAGCCCCCGGGTCACAGATACGCAGTATTTT
clone_size: NA; j_call: TRBJ2-7; d_call: TRBD1; v_call: TRBV20-1; cdr3_aa: CSAARDRNYEQYF; cdr3_nt: TGCAGTGCAGCAAGGGACAGGAACTACGAGCAGTACTTC
clone_size: NA; j_call: TRBJ2-1; d_call: TRBD2; v_call: TRBV24-1; cdr3_aa: CATSESLAGGPSNEQFF; cdr3_nt: TGTGCCACCAGTGAAAGCCTAGCGGGGGGGCCTTCGAATGAGCAGTTCTTC
clone_size: many; j_call: TRBJ2-1; d_call: TRBD2; v_call: TRBV2; cdr3_aa: CASRTSGGDSPYNEQFF; cdr3_nt: TGTGCCAGCAGGACTAGCGGGGGTGACTCTCCCTACAATGAGCAGTTCTTC
clone_size: many; j_call: TRBJ1-1; d_call: NA; v_call: TRBV3-1; cdr3_aa: CASSPRGGLNTEAFF; cdr3_nt: TGTGCCAGCAGCCCTAGAGGGGGACTGAACACTGAAGCTTTCTTT